Below, one TCR beta chain is given with its context. The antigen is undetermined. Healthy bone marrow donors supplied every sample. The PCR employed 60 Vbeta primers together with 13 Jbeta primers. Clones were sequenced by immunoSEQ multiplex PCR, and TCRdb holds only the in-frame ones, with some missing. The sample contains 150,000 to 200,000 clones, approximately 84% of which appear only once. This sample was taken from a study of cytomegalovirus exposure and HLA in healthy donors. Points from the study as a whole: Fewer N-insertions than the 666-donor mean were reportedly shown by an Asian-associated ancestry cluster in a later analysis. There were several of the most significant clusters that appeared linked to common viral pathogens in a later analysis. One variant, a missense change in DCLRE1C, was linked in a later analysis to TCR beta V- and J-gene trimming.

The sample comprised PBMCs. The sequence was collected from a girl aged 5-17 years in good health and CMV-seropositive.

CDR3: CASSWSAYSNQPQHF. The DNA of the CDR3 is TGTGCCAGTAGTTGGTCTGCCTATAGCAATCAGCCCCAGCATTTT. The chain joins TRBV19 to TRBJ1-5; D is unclear. In germline, CDR1 is LNHDA, CDR2 SQIVND (reference sequence). Trimming pared 5 bases from V and 0 bases from J, leaving 11 bases between. This CDR3 has 15 residues.